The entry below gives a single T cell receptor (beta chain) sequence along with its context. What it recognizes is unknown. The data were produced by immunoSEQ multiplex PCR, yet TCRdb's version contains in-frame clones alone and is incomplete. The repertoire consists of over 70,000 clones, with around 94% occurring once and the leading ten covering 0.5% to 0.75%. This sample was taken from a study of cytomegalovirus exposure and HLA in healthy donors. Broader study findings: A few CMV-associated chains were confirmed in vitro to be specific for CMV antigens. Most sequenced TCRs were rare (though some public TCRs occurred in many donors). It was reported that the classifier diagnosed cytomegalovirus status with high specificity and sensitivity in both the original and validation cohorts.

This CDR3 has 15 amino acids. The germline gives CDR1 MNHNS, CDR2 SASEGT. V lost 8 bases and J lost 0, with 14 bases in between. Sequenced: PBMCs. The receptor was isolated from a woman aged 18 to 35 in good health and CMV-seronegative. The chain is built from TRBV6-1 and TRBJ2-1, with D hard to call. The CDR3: CASLQFDISYNEQFF. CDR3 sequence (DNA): TGTGCCAGCTTGCAGTTCGATATCTCCTACAATGAGCAGTTCTTC.